Here is one T cell receptor beta chain with its context. This sample is part of a study of T cell responses to AZD1222 COVID-19 vaccine. Libraries were prepared by immunoSEQ multiplex PCR; TCRdb keeps only in-frame clonotypes and omits some of them. This table holds fewer than 200,000 clones, roughly 90% found once. The germline V gene has CDR1 SGHDN and CDR2 FVKESK. Trimming removed 0 bases from V and 1 base from J, with 3 bases in between. The CDR3 runs to 13 residues. Sample: peripheral blood, taken 28 days after the second AZD1222 dose. The gene calls are TRBV14 and TRBJ1-1; D not resolved. The TCR originated in an adult who received the AZD1222 COVID-19 vaccine. The CDR3 loop reads CASSQEGNTEAFF. CDR3 DNA sequence: TGTGCCAGCAGCCAAGAGGGGAACACTGAAGCTTTCTTT.